One sample yielded the 28 T cell receptor beta chains listed below, sequenced in a study of siplizumab effects on memory and regulatory T cells. The table came from immunoSEQ multiplex PCR; TCRdb's copy has only in-frame clones and leaves some out. This repertoire shows about 110,000 clones, just over 90% found once; its top ten account for under 0.75%. Sequencing input: Tregs sorted from blood. The receptors here all came from a human donor in good health.

This clone has just a few counts. The chain combines TRBV27 with TRBJ1-5; D call uncertain. The CDR3 extends over 12 amino acids. Germline assignment: CDR1 MNHEY and CDR2 SMNVEV (reference sequence). The V and J ends lost 3 bases and 6 bases respectively, with 6 bases between them. The CDR3 region is CASSFLGQPQHF. Here the CDR3 DNA reads TGTGCCAGCAGTTTTTTGGGTCAGCCCCAGCATTTT.

J is TRBJ1-1 and V is TRBV7-9, with 7 positions matching TRBD1. From germline, CDR1 is SEHNR and CDR2 FQNEAQ (reference sequence). The CDR3 extends over 14 amino acids. The trim removed 5 bases at V and 3 bases at J, leaving 6 bases unmatched. The CDR3 DNA sequence: TGTGCCAGCAGCCCGGGACAGCTTTACACTGAAGCTTTCTTT. Protein sequence: CASSPGQLYTEAFF. Full variable domain (outside the CDR3, taken from reference TRBV7-9 and TRBJ1-1): DTGVSQNPRHKITKRGQNVTFRCDPISEHNRLYWYRQTLGQGPEFLTYFQNEAQLEKSRLLSDRFSAERPKGSFSTLEIQRTEQGDSAMYLCASSPGQLYTEAFFGQGTRLTVV.

The chain uses TRBV19 and TRBJ2-2; D unclear. The CDR3 extends over 13 amino acids. With 4 bases removed from V and 6 bases from J, the gap between germline ends came to 9 bases. Germline loops: CDR1 LNHDA, CDR2 SQIVND (reference sequence). CDR3 loop: CASSRSLPGELFF. CDR3 bases: TGTGCCAGTAGTAGGAGTTTGCCCGGGGAGCTGTTTTTT.

This clone appeared a single time. This chain connects TRBV29-1 to TRBJ1-3; 7 positions agree with TRBD1. The germline V gene encodes CDR1 SQVTM and CDR2 ANQGSEA. Trimming took 1 base from V and 2 from J; bases not matched to a gene: 5. The CDR3 runs 15 residues. The chain's CDR3 is CSVEARTGAGNTIYF. CDR3 nucleotides: TGCAGCGTTGAAGCCCGGACAGGCGCTGGAAACACCATATATTTT.

The J gene is TRBJ1-4, the V gene TRBV5-5; no reliable D call. The CDR3 has 15 residues. Germline assignment: CDR1 SGHKS and CDR2 YYEKEE (reference sequence). V lost 0 bases, J lost 10 bases, and 16 bases lay in between. This chain's CDR3 is CASSLERLAIVKLFF. CDR3 DNA sequence: TGTGCCAGCAGCTTGGAAAGGCTTGCTATCGTAAAACTGTTTTTT. Supplemented by reference TRBV5-5 and TRBJ1-4, the full variable domain reads DAGVTQSPTHLIKTRGQQVTLRCSPISGHKSVSWYQQVLGQGPQFIFQYYEKEERGRGNFPDRFSARQFPNYSSELNVNALLLGDSALYLCASSLERLAIVKLFFGSGTQLSVL.

The chain couples TRBV6-1 to TRBJ2-7; 8 bases fit TRBD1. Germline-derived CDR1 and CDR2 are MNHNS and SASEGT. This CDR3 region has 12 residues. V was clipped by 4 bases and J by 4 bases; unmatched bases: 0. CDR3 sequence: CASSGDRYEQYF. CDR3 in DNA: TGTGCCAGCAGTGGGGACAGGTACGAGCAGTACTTC.

The gene calls are TRBV6-1 and TRBJ1-1; unclear D gene. This CDR3 spans 14 amino acids. Trimming removed 3 bases from V and 1 base from J, with 9 bases in between. The V gene's germline CDR1 is MNHNS and CDR2 SASEGT. CDR3 coding DNA: TGTGCCAGCAGTGACTTGCCTACGAACACTGAAGCTTTCTTT. It translates to CASSDLPTNTEAFF.

The genes are TRBV12-5 and TRBJ2-5; the match to TRBD2 covers 13 bases. This CDR3 is built from 16 residues. Germline CDR1 and CDR2: LGHNT and FRNRAP. The J segment lost 4 bases and the V segment lost 1 base, leaving 3 bases of the junction unmatched. Here the CDR3 reads CASGLGLAGGAETQYF. The CDR3 coding sequence is TGTGCTAGTGGTTTGGGACTAGCGGGGGGCGCAGAGACCCAGTACTTC. Variable domain in full (rest from reference TRBV12-5 and TRBJ2-5): DARVTQTPRHKVTEMGQEVTMRCQPILGHNTVFWYRQTMMQGLELLAYFRNRAPLDDSGMPKDRFSAEMPDATLATLKIQPSEPRDSAVYFCASGLGLAGGAETQYFGPGTRLLVL.

The chain links TRBV5-1 to TRBJ2-1, with no clear D. CDR1 and CDR2 from the germline V gene are SGHRS and YFSETQ. V lost 0 bases, J lost 3 bases, and 10 bases lay in between. The CDR3 spans 15 residues. The CDR3, as DNA: TGCGCCAGCAGCTTGGAGAATGGGGACTACAATGAGCAGTTCTTC. Protein sequence: CASSLENGDYNEQFF.

V is TRBV18 and J is TRBJ1-1; TRBD1 is a possible D gene (6 bases). This CDR3 contains 15 residues. Trimming took 4 bases from V and 1 from J, leaving 13 bases between them. Looked up from germline, CDR1 is KGHSH and CDR2 is LQKENI. The CDR3 DNA reads as TGTGCCAGCTCACTTGAACAGGGCGGGAACACTGAAGCTTTCTTT. It encodes CASSLEQGGNTEAFF.

The rearrangement uses TRBV18 and TRBJ2-7; 8 bases line up with TRBD2. Trimming cost V 4 bases and J 5 bases; bases outside gene matches: 4. The CDR3 extends over 13 amino acids. Per germline, CDR1 KGHSH and CDR2 LQKENI. The CDR3 reads CASSLSGRDEQYF. As DNA, the CDR3 is TGTGCCAGCTCACTGAGCGGGAGAGACGAGCAGTACTTC.

The V and J genes are TRBV5-6 and TRBJ1-1, with D uncertain. The CDR3 covers 10 residues. CDR1 and CDR2 from the germline V gene are SGHDT and YYEEEE. Trimming removed 1 base from V and 8 bases from J, with 3 bases in between. Here the CDR3 DNA reads TGTGCCAGCAGCTTGACCGAAGCTTTCTTT. Its translation is CASSLTEAFF.

The chain joins TRBV29-1 to TRBJ1-5; tentative D call: TRBD1 (5 bases). Per the germline V gene, CDR1 is SQVTM and CDR2 is ANQGSEA. The CDR3 covers 13 residues. V gave up 7 bases and J gave up 0 bases, with 10 bases separating them. CDR3 in amino acids: CSASTDSNQPQHF. The CDR3 DNA is TGCAGCGCCTCGACAGATAGCAATCAGCCCCAGCATTTT.

The chain has TRBV7-6 and TRBJ2-1, with D maybe TRBD1 (6 bases). The CDR3 consists of 16 residues. In germline, CDR1 is SGHVS, CDR2 FNYEAQ. Trimming pared 5 bases from V and 5 bases from J, leaving 19 bases between. The CDR3 here is CASSGIQGTRHNEQFF. The CDR3, as DNA: TGTGCCAGCAGCGGGATACAGGGTACGAGACACAATGAGCAGTTCTTC. Supplemented by reference TRBV7-6 and TRBJ2-1, the full variable domain reads GAGVSQSPRYKVTKRGQDVALRCDPISGHVSLYWYRQALGQGPEFLTYFNYEAQQDKSGLPNDRFSAERPEGSISTLTIQRTEQRDSAMYRCASSGIQGTRHNEQFFGPGTRLTVL.

The J gene is TRBJ1-6, the V gene TRBV5-5; D call uncertain. The CDR3 has 14 amino acids. Germline CDR1 reads SGHKS; CDR2 reads YYEKEE (reference sequence). Trimming left V 2 bases short and J 8 bases short, with 11 bases between. CDR3 residues: CASSFLIDDSPLHF. The CDR3, as DNA: TGTGCCAGCAGCTTCTTGATTGACGATTCACCCCTCCACTTT.

This clone was seen only once. The chain recombines TRBV10-1 with TRBJ2-3, with D possibly being TRBD1 (5 bases). Between the trimmed V and J ends, which lost 3 bases and 2 bases, there was a span of 9 bases. Looked up from germline, CDR1 is WNHNN and CDR2 is SYGVQD (reference sequence). This CDR3 comprises 14 residues. For the CDR3, the DNA is TGCGCCAGCAGTGACAGGGCATACACAGATACGCAGTATTTT. The encoded protein is CASSDRAYTDTQYF.

This clone was seen once. In nucleotides, the CDR3 is TGTGCCAGCAGCGTAGGGGACAAAGGCGATACGCAGTATTTT. Protein: CASSVGDKGDTQYF. The chain joins TRBV9 to TRBJ2-3, with D possibly being TRBD1 (6 bases). Trimming removed 0 bases from V and 6 bases from J, with 11 bases in between. Germline V gene sequence: CDR1 SGDLS, CDR2 YYNGEE. This CDR3 region has 14 residues. Filled out from reference TRBV9 and TRBJ2-3, the complete variable domain reads DSGVTQTPKHLITATGQRVTLRCSPRSGDLSVYWYQQSLDQGLQFLIQYYNGEERAKGNILERFSAQQFPDLHSELNLSSLELGDSALYFCASSVGDKGDTQYFGPGTRLTVL.

The chain is built from TRBV5-6 and TRBJ2-3; 9 nucleotides align to TRBD2. With V trimmed by 4 bases and J by 0 bases, 6 bases remained unmatched. Germline-derived CDR1 and CDR2 are SGHDT and YYEEEE. This CDR3 region has 16 residues. The DNA of the CDR3 is TGTGCCAGCAGCCCGGTGAGCGGGAGGAGCACAGATACGCAGTATTTT. Amino acid sequence: CASSPVSGRSTDTQYF.

This chain connects TRBV5-1 to TRBJ2-5; TRBD2 matches 11 bases. This CDR3 comprises 16 residues. Germline values: CDR1 SGHRS, CDR2 YFSETQ. Germline trimming cut 5 bases from V and 6 bases from J; bases unmatched to any gene: 12. CDR3 sequence reads: CASSSGDSGGAKTQYF. The DNA for the CDR3 is TGCGCCAGCAGTTCCGGCGATAGCGGGGGGGCCAAGACCCAGTACTTC.

V gene TRBV2 combines with J gene TRBJ2-2; D may be TRBD2 (6 bases). The CDR3 sequence is 15 residues long. CDR1 and CDR2 from the germline V gene are SNHLY and FYNNEI. The V and J ends lost 8 bases and 0 bases respectively, with 13 bases between them. The CDR3 sequence: CASLRDFSNTGELFF. CDR3 nucleotide sequence: TGTGCCAGCTTAAGGGACTTCTCGAACACCGGGGAGCTGTTTTTT. Full variable domain (remainder filled in from reference TRBV2 and TRBJ2-2): EPEVTQTPSHQVTQMGQEVILRCVPISNHLYFYWYRQILGQKVEFLVSFYNNEISEKSEIFDDQFSVERPDGSNFTLKIRSTKLEDSAMYFCASLRDFSNTGELFFGEGSRLTVL.

The chain combines TRBV7-9 with TRBJ1-2; 7 bases are a match to TRBD1. The CDR3 extends over 17 amino acids. Germline V lookup: CDR1 SEHNR, CDR2 FQNEAQ (reference sequence). V gave up 7 bases and J gave up 6 bases; unmatched junction bases: 20. The CDR3 DNA reads TGTGCCAGCATTCGGGGGTTAGGGGGCGAGGGAGATCATGGCTACACCTTC. This encodes CASIRGLGGEGDHGYTF.

The chain employs TRBV7-3 and TRBJ2-1; the match to TRBD2 covers 11 bases. Germline assignment: CDR1 SGHTA and CDR2 FQGTGA. V lost 8 bases, J lost 0 bases, and 3 bases stayed unmatched. The CDR3 covers 15 residues. CDR3 bases: TGTGCCAGCCGACTAGCGGGGCACTCCTACAATGAGCAGTTCTTC. Translated, it gives CASRLAGHSYNEQFF.

The CDR3 spells CASSFLAGARNEQFF. CDR3 DNA: TGTGCCAGCAGCTTCTTAGCGGGAGCCCGCAATGAGCAGTTCTTC. The V gene is TRBV7-9, the J gene TRBJ2-1, with TRBD2 matching over 9 bases. J lost 6 bases, V lost 3 bases, and 6 bases had no gene match. CDR3 length equals 15 residues. Germline CDR1 is SEHNR and CDR2 is FQNEAQ (reference sequence).

The V gene is TRBV6-6, the J gene TRBJ2-7; D is uncertain. Trimming took off 6 bases at V and 0 bases at J, with 15 bases between the two ends. CDR3 length equals 15 residues. Germline CDR1 and CDR2: MNHNY and SVGAGI (reference sequence). CDR3 region: CASSPPRPVSYEQYF. CDR3 nucleotide sequence: TGTGCCAGCAGCCCGCCCAGGCCGGTCTCCTACGAGCAGTACTTC.

This chain links TRBV28 with TRBJ2-5; TRBD1 matches at 8 bases. The trim removed 5 bases at V and 4 bases at J, leaving 12 bases unmatched. CDR3 length: 16 amino acids. CDR1 is MDHEN and CDR2 is SYDVKM in the germline V gene. CDR3 in DNA: TGTGCCAGCAGTCGTCAGGACAGGGTCGTACGAGAGACCCAGTACTTC. Residues: CASSRQDRVVRETQYF.

V is TRBV6-6 and J is TRBJ2-7; 10 nucleotides line up with TRBD1. The trim removed 2 bases at V and 6 bases at J, leaving 7 bases unmatched. Germline values: CDR1 MNHNY, CDR2 SVGAGI (reference sequence). This CDR3 spans 15 amino acids. The CDR3 bases are TGTGCCAGCAGTTACGATCCGGACAGGGGGTCCGAGCAGTACTTC. Residues: CASSYDPDRGSEQYF.

This chain links TRBV6-5 with TRBJ2-7, with D tentatively TRBD1 (6 bases). CDR3 length equals 13 residues. Per germline, CDR1 MNHEY and CDR2 SVGAGI. Trimming pared 5 bases from V and 5 bases from J, leaving 13 bases between. The CDR3 spells CASSRTARNEQYF. For the CDR3, the DNA is TGTGCCAGCAGTCGGACAGCGCGTAACGAGCAGTACTTC.

The V gene is TRBV7-9, the J gene TRBJ2-1; no clear D gene. Germline assignment: CDR1 SEHNR and CDR2 FQNEAQ (reference sequence). The CDR3 is made up of 12 amino acids. The germline V and J ends were trimmed by 4 bases and 13 bases, with 14 bases remaining between them. The CDR3 region has the DNA TGTGCCAGCAGCTGGAGCTTCCCCCCCCAGTTCTTC. Translating gives CASSWSFPPQFF.